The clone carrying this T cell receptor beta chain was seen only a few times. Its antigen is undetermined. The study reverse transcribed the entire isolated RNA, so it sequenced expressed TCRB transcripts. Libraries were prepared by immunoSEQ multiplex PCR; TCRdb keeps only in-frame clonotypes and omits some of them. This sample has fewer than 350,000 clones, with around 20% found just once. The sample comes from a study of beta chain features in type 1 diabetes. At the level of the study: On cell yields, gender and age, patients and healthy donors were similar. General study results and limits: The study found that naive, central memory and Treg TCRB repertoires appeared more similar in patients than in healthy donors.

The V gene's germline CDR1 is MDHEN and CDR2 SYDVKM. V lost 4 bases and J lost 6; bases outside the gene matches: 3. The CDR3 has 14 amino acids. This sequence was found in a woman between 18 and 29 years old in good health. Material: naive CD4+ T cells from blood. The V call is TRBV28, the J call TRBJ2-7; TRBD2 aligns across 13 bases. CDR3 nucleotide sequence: TGTGCCAGCAGTTCGGGACTAGCGGGGCCCGAGCAGTACTTC. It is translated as CASSSGLAGPEQYF.